The TCR beta chain described here comes from a study of spatial heterogeneity in lung cancer (dated by TCRdb to between 2018 and 2021). About the full investigation: Samples were obtained from approximately 77 patients with early-stage, untreated non-small cell lung cancer from the lung TRACERx cohort. In non-small cell lung cancer, the study made a quantitative comparison of TCR alpha and beta repertoires among multiple tumor regions, matched nontumor lung and blood. In the raw uncorrected reads, each unique combination of TCR and UMI appeared more than ten times on average. At surgery, some 220 tumor regions, 61 to 75 matched nontumor lung samples and more than 50 PBMC samples were TCR-sequenced for both alpha and beta chains. Nonsynonymous mutation counts, determined by whole-exome sequencing of tumor tissue, were related to TCR repertoire features. Beta-chain transcripts were consistently detected in greater numbers than alpha-chain transcripts, which likely reflects a higher abundance of beta-chain transcripts. Follow-up PBMC samples were sequenced whenever the samples were available, and the median time to follow-up was approximately 24 months after resection.

With respect to this clonotype: The specificity of this receptor is unknown. No much larger clone is present one base from it, and per-base qualities are unavailable.

Beyond this particular receptor, the publication reports: Comparisons of baseline and follow-up blood repertoires included only 14 patients. Additional single-cell paired TCR alpha and beta sequencing was considered necessary to confirm, at a functional level, the hypothesis that regional TCRs recognize regional mutations. Ubiquitous expanded tumor TCRs were detected in blood more often at tumor resection than at routine follow-up.

The time point label for this specimen denotes: blood at routine non-recurrence follow-up after resection. Without any cell sorting, TCR sequencing was performed on whole RNA extracted either from tumor and nontumor lung tissue or from cryopreserved PBMC samples. Only patients with enough RNA available from two or more tumor regions were chosen for TCR sequencing. The library was built by means of 5' RACE. This sample was sequenced with a NextSeq 500. The TCR library protocol attached a unique molecular identifier to each TCR cDNA molecule to allow correction of PCR and sequencing errors. Regarding the original processing steps: Decombinator tools were used for TCR identification, UMI-based error correction and CDR3 extraction. TCRs above a frequency of 2 per 1,000, corresponding to the top 1% of the tumor frequency distribution, were defined as expanded. Rényi diversity was computed with the R vegan package after subsampling each repertoire 100 times to 5,000 TCRs. CDR3 similarity networks were built from amino acid triplet string-kernel similarity, with CDR3s being connected when pairwise similarity was above 0.82. TCRdb itself trimmed the public reads at Q25 with fastp, ran MiXCR and retained productive beta chains. Each entry is one CDR3 protein sequence, shown with its most common DNA and genes. The authors' filters were not applied to this entry. The sample yields about 120,000 distinct CDR3 sequences; less than 15% were counted once. The ten largest make up roughly 17% of the sample.

The CDR3 runs 12 amino acids, cysteine and phenylalanine included. The sequence is cut down to CDR3 DNA, 36 bases in frame from base 1. Relative to germline, V is missing 6 bases and J is missing 3 bases, with 2 bases of the junction outside any gene match. Sequences MNHEY (CDR1) and SVGAGI (CDR2) are obtained from the germline V gene. The TCR was taken from a male donor with early-stage non-small cell lung cancer. The chain was built from TRBV6-5 and TRBJ2-7; 7 nucleotides in the junction match TRBD2. This specimen was PBMCs, taken at follow-up. The CDR3 reads CASRGGIYEQYF. DNA sequence: TGTGCCAGCAGGGGGGGGATCTACGAGCAGTACTTC.